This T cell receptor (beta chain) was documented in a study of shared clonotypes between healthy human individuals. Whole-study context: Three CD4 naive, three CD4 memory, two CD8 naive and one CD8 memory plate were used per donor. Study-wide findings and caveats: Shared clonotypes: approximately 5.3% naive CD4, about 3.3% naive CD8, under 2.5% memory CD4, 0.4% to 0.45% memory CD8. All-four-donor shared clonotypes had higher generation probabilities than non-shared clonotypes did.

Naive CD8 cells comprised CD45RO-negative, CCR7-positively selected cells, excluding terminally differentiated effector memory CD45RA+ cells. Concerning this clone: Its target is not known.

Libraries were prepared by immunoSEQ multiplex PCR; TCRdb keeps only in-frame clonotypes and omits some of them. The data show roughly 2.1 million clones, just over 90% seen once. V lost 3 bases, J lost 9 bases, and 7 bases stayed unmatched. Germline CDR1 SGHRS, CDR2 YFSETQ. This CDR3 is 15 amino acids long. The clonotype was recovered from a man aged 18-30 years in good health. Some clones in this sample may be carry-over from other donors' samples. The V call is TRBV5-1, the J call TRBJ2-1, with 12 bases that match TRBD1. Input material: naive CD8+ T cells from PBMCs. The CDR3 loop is CASSSPGQGAGEQFF. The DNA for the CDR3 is TGCGCCAGCAGCTCACCGGGACAGGGGGCCGGTGAGCAGTTCTTC.